Listed below are T cell receptor beta chains from one sample, sequenced in a study of T-cell memory formation after mild COVID-19. MiXCR, applied by TCRdb to the 5' RACE reads, yields one record per CDR3 protein. The sample carries about 410,000 distinct CDR3 sequences, about 20% recorded once. The sequenced sample was PBMCs or a T cell subset sorted from them (not recorded which). Source of these receptors: a man younger than 30 who had mild COVID-19 (a few samples of this study predate the infection). Cell type and time point are not known. Each CDR3 is given with its conserved first and last residue. The order of the fields is V gene, D gene, CDR3 length, J gene, clone size, CDR3 protein, CDR3 DNA. The D gene is left open where the match is weak. Rows give clone size only sometimes, using once, few, many, or a class for an expanded clone.

TRBV12-3/TRBV12-4	TRBD1	15	TRBJ2-7	few	CASRQPGQGAYEQYF	TGTGCCAGCAGGCAACCGGGACAGGGGGCTTACGAGCAGTACTTC
TRBV7-2	NA	15	TRBJ1-6	few	CASSPGDTYNSPLHF	TGTGCCAGCAGCCCAGGTGATACCTATAATTCACCCCTCCACTTT
TRBV11-1	NA	14	TRBJ2-5	many	CASSLQGYQETQYF	TGTGCCAGCAGCTTACAGGGATACCAAGAGACCCAGTACTTC
TRBV4-3	TRBD1	15	TRBJ2-7	few	CASSQGTGHRREQYF	TGCGCCAGCAGCCAGGGGACAGGGCATCGACGCGAGCAGTACTTC
TRBV19	TRBD2	15	TRBJ2-2	NA	CASSLTSAGAGELFF	TGTGCCAGTAGTCTGACTAGCGCCGGCGCCGGGGAGCTGTTTTTT
TRBV20-1	NA	14	TRBJ1-4	NA	CSARDLGNNEKLFF	TGCAGTGCTAGAGATTTGGGAAATAATGAAAAACTGTTTTTT
TRBV7-9	TRBD1	17	TRBJ2-6	NA	CASSLRTGGSGANVLTF	TGTGCCAGCAGCTTAAGAACAGGGGGCTCCGGGGCCAACGTCCTGACTTTC
TRBV5-1	TRBD2	16	TRBJ2-5	few	CASSTGETSRQETQYF	TGCGCCAGCAGCACGGGGGAGACTAGCAGACAAGAGACCCAGTACTTC
TRBV11-1	TRBD1	14	TRBJ1-6	NA	CASSLGQGWSPLHF	TGTGCCAGCAGCCTAGGACAGGGATGGTCACCCCTCCACTTT
TRBV6-1	NA	15	TRBJ1-5	NA	CASSWAGEVNQPQHF	TGTGCCAGCAGTTGGGCCGGGGAGGTCAATCAGCCCCAGCATTTT
TRBV11-3	NA	16	TRBJ2-1	NA	CASSLDGGPGWNEQFF	TGTGCCAGCAGCTTGGACGGGGGCCCCGGTTGGAATGAGCAGTTCTTC
TRBV6-6	TRBD1	15	TRBJ1-4	few	CASSSRQGAEEKLFF	TGTGCCAGCAGTTCACGACAGGGGGCAGAGGAAAAACTGTTTTTT
TRBV7-9	NA	14	TRBJ2-5	NA	CASSLIGSQETQYF	TGTGCCAGCAGCTTAATCGGCAGCCAAGAGACCCAGTACTTC
TRBV7-2	NA	13	TRBJ2-3	few	CASSWGPTDTQYF	TGTGCCAGCAGCTGGGGCCCGACAGATACGCAGTATTTT
TRBV6-2/TRBV6-3	NA	15	TRBJ1-5	NA	CASGRTETFNQPQHF	TGTGCCAGCGGCCGGACAGAGACTTTCAATCAGCCCCAGCATTTT
TRBV4-1	NA	16	TRBJ1-1	NA	CASSPVRQERNTEAFF	TGCGCCAGCAGCCCGGTGAGACAGGAGCGGAACACTGAAGCTTTCTTT
TRBV5-6	TRBD1	15	TRBJ1-5	few	CASSWTGHSNQPQHF	TGTGCCAGCAGCTGGACAGGGCATAGCAATCAGCCCCAGCATTTT
TRBV7-9	NA	13	TRBJ1-5	NA	CASAGPFNQPQHF	TGTGCCAGCGCTGGACCATTTAATCAGCCCCAGCATTTT
TRBV12-3/TRBV12-4	NA	12	TRBJ1-1	NA	CASKSRFAEAFF	TGTGCCAGCAAAAGTAGGTTCGCTGAAGCTTTCTTT
TRBV3-1	TRBD1	12	TRBJ2-5	NA	CASGTDVKTQYF	TGTGCCAGCGGGACAGACGTAAAGACCCAGTACTTC
TRBV7-2	NA	12	TRBJ1-5	NA	CASQGTNQPQHF	TGTGCCAGTCAGGGGACCAATCAGCCCCAGCATTTT
TRBV7-8	NA	15	TRBJ2-2	NA	CASSHYSGGTGELFF	TGTGCCAGCAGCCACTATTCGGGTGGGACCGGGGAGCTGTTTTTT
TRBV4-1	NA	15	TRBJ2-5	NA	CASSHTPGAQETQYF	TGCGCCAGCAGCCATACCCCGGGGGCGCAAGAGACCCAGTACTTC